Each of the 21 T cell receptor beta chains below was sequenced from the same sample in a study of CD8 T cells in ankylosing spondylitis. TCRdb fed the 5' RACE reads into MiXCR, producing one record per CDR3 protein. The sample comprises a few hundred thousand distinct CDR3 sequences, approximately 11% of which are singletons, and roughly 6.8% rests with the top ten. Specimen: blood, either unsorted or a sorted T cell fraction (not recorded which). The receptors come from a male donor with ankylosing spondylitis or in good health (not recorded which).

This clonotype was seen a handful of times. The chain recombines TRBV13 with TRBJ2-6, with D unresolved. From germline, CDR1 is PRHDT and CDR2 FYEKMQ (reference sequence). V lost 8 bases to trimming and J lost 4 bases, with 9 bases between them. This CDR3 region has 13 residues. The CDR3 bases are TGTGCCAGCGGACGCGAGGGGGCCAACGTCCTGACTTTC. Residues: CASGREGANVLTF.

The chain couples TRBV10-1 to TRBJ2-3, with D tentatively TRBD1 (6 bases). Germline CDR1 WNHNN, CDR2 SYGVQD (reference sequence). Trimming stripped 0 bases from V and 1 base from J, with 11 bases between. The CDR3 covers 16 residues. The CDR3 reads CASSESGQGRTDTQYF. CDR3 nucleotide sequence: TGCGCCAGCAGTGAGTCGGGGCAGGGGCGCACAGATACGCAGTATTTT.

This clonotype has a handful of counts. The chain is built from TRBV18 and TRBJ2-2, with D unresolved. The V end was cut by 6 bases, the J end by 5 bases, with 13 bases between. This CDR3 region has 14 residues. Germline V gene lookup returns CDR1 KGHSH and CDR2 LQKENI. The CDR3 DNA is TGTGCCAGCTCCTCCGGGTCCCGGACCGGGGAGCTGTTTTTT. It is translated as CASSSGSRTGELFF.

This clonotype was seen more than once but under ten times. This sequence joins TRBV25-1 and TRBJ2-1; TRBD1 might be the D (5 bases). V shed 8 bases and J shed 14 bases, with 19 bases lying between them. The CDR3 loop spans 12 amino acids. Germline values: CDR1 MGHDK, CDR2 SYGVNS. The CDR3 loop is CASGSGGAGKFF. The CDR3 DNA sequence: TGTGCCAGCGGATCCGGTGGGGCAGGAAAGTTCTTC.

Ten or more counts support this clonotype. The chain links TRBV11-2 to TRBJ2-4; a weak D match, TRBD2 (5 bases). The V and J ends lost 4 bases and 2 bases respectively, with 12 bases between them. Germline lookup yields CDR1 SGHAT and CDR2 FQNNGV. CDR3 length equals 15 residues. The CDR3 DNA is TGTGCCAGCAGCTCCCAATCGGGGACCAAAAACATTCAGTACTTC. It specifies CASSSQSGTKNIQYF.

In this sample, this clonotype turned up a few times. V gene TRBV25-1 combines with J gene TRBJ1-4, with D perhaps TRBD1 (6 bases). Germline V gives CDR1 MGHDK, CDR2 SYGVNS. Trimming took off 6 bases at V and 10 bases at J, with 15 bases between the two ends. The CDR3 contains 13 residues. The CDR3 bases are TGTGCCAGCAGAGAAAACAGGGTGCCAAAACTGTTTTTT. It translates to CASRENRVPKLFF.

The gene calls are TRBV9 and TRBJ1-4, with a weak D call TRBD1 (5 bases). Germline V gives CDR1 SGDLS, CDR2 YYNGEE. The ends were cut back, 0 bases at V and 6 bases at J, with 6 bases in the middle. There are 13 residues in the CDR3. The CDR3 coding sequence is TGTGCCAGCAGCGTAGGGGACCATGAAAAACTGTTTTTT. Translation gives CASSVGDHEKLFF. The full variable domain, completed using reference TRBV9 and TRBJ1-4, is DSGVTQTPKHLITATGQRVTLRCSPRSGDLSVYWYQQSLDQGLQFLIQYYNGEERAKGNILERFSAQQFPDLHSELNLSSLELGDSALYFCASSVGDHEKLFFGSGTQLSVL.

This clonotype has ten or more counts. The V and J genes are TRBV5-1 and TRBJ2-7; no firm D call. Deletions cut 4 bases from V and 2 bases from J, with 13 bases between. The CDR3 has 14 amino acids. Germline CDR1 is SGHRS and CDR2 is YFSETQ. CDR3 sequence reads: CASSPPARTYEQYF. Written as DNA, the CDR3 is TGCGCCAGCAGCCCACCGGCAAGGACCTACGAGCAGTACTTC.

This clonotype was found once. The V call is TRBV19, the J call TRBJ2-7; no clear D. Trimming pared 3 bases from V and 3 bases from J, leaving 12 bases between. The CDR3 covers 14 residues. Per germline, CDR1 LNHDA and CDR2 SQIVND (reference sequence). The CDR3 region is CASSIRANHYEQYF. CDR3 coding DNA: TGTGCCAGTAGTATCCGAGCAAACCACTACGAGCAGTACTTC.

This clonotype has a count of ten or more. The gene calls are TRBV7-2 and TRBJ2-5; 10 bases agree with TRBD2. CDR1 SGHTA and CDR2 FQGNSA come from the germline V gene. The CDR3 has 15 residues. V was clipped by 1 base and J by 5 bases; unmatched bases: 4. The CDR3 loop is CASSLVAGGRETQYF. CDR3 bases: TGTGCCAGCAGCTTAGTAGCGGGGGGTCGGGAGACCCAGTACTTC.

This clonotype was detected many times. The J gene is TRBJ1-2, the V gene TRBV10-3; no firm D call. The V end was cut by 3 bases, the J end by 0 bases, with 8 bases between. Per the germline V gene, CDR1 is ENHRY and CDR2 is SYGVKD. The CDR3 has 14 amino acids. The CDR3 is CAISDVSTNYGYTF. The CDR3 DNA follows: TGTGCCATCAGTGACGTCAGTACTAACTATGGCTACACCTTC.

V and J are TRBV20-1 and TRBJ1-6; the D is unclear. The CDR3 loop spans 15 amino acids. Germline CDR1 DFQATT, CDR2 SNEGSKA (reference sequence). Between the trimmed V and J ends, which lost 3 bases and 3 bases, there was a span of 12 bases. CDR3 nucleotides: TGCAGTGCTAGGAGCCCCCAAAGCTATAATTCACCCCTCCACTTT. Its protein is CSARSPQSYNSPLHF.

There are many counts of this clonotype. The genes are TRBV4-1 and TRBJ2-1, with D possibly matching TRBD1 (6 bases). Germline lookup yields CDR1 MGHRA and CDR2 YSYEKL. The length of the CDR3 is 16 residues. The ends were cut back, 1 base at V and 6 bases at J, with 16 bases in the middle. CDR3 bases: TGCGCCAGCAGCCAAGCCAAGGGACAAGTCGTCAATGAGCAGTTCTTC. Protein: CASSQAKGQVVNEQFF.

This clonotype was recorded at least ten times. The CDR3 DNA reads as TGCGCCAGCAGCTTGGTAACGGATAACTATGGCTACACCTTC. It specifies CASSLVTDNYGYTF. This chain uses TRBV5-1 with TRBJ1-2; D unresolved. The germline V and J ends were trimmed by 0 bases and 1 base, with 7 bases remaining between them. Germline values: CDR1 SGHRS, CDR2 YFSETQ. This CDR3 is 14 amino acids long.

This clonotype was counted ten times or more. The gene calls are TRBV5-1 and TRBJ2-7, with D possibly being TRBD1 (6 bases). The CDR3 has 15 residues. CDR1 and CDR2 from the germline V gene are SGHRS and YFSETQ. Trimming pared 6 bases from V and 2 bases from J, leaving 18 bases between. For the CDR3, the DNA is TGCGCCAGCACCCAAACCGGGACATCCACCTACGAGCAGTACTTC. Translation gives CASTQTGTSTYEQYF.

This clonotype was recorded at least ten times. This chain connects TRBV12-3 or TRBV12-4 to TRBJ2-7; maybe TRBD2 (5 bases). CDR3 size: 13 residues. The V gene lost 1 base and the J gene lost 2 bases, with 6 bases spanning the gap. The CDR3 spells CASSLDGAYEQYF. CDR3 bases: TGTGCCAGCAGTTTAGACGGGGCCTACGAGCAGTACTTC.

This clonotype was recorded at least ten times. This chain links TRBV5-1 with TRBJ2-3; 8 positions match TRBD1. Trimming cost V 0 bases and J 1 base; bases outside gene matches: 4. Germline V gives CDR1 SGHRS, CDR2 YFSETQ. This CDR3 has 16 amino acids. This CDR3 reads CASSLGPGQGTDTQYF. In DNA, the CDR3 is TGCGCCAGCAGCTTGGGGCCGGGACAGGGCACAGATACGCAGTATTTT.

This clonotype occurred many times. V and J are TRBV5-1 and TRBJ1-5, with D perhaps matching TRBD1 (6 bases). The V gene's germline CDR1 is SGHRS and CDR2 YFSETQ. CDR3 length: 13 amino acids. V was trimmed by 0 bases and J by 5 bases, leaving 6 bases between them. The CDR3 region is CASSLDRDQPQHF. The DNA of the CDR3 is TGCGCCAGCAGCTTGGACAGGGATCAGCCCCAGCATTTT.

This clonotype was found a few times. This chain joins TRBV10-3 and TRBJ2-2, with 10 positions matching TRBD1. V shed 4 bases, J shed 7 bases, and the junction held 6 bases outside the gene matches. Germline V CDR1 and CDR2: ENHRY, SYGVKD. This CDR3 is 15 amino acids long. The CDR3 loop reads CAISVETGGFGELFF. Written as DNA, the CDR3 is TGTGCCATCAGTGTTGAGACAGGGGGCTTCGGGGAGCTGTTTTTT.

The CDR3 bases are TGCAGTGCTCCAAGCGGGGGAGGATACAATGAGCAGTTCTTC. This encodes CSAPSGGGYNEQFF. The rearrangement joins TRBV20-1 to TRBJ2-1; 8 bases are a match to TRBD2. CDR1 is DFQATT and CDR2 is SNEGSKA in the germline V gene (reference sequence). V lost 5 bases, J lost 4 bases, and 7 bases stayed unmatched. The CDR3 runs to 14 residues.

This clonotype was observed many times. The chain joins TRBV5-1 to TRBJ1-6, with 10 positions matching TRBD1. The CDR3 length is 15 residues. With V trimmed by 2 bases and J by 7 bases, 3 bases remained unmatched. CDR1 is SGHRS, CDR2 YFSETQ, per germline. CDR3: CASSLLGQGNSPLHF. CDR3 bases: TGCGCCAGCAGCTTATTGGGACAGGGGAATTCACCCCTCCACTTT. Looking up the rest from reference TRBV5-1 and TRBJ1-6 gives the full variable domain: KAGVTQTPRYLIKTRGQQVTLSCSPISGHRSVSWYQQTPGQGLQFLFEYFSETQRNKGNFPGRFSGRQFSNSRSEMNVSTLELGDSALYLCASSLLGQGNSPLHFGNGTRLTVT.